A single sample is the source of the 4 T cell receptor beta chains below, sequenced in a study of blood T cell repertoires in COVID-19. Repertoires were generated with immunoSEQ multiplex PCR, while TCRdb's copy carries only in-frame clones and drops some. Of hundreds of thousands of clones in the sample, more than 80% were seen once. The material sequenced was peripheral blood. The receptors shown here come from a woman aged 25-40 years with active or convalescent COVID-19.

V and J are TRBV7-9 and TRBJ1-2, with D possibly TRBD1 on 5 matching bases. Trimming stripped 1 base from V and 2 bases from J, with 11 bases between. Germline V gene data show CDR1 as SEHNR and CDR2 as FQNEAQ (reference sequence). The CDR3 sequence is 15 residues long. Here the CDR3 reads CASSLEPTANYGYTF. The CDR3 nucleotides read TGTGCCAGCAGCTTAGAACCGACAGCCAACTATGGCTACACCTTC.

The chain is built from TRBV10-3 and TRBJ1-1, with TRBD1 as a possible D gene (6 bases). The CDR3 is 14 residues long. CDR1 and CDR2 from the germline V gene are ENHRY and SYGVKD. V was cut by 6 bases and J by 5 bases, with 16 bases left in between. This CDR3 reads CAIRQGIGKTEAFF. CDR3 bases: TGTGCCATCAGACAGGGCATAGGGAAAACTGAAGCTTTCTTT.

About this clone: One end of the junction does not line up with germline, which may come from a read error. The chain has TRBV9 and TRBJ1-1, with 10 bases that match TRBD1. Germline loops: CDR1 SGDLS, CDR2 YYNGEE. This CDR3 has 13 amino acids. The CDR3 is CASSTRQGAEAFF. DNA for the CDR3: TGTGCCAGCAGCACCCGACAGGGGGCTGAGGCTTTCTTT.

V usage is TRBV3-1 (or the pseudogene TRBV3-2) and J usage is TRBJ2-5; D gene unclear. Trimming removed 1 base at V and 2 bases at J, with 11 bases between. Germline CDR1 reads LGHDT; CDR2 reads YNNKEL (reference sequence). The CDR3 consists of 15 residues. CDR3 in amino acids: CASSQGPLPQETQYF. CDR3 DNA sequence: TGTGCCAGCAGCCAAGGACCACTACCACAAGAGACCCAGTACTTC.